The rows below give T cell receptor beta chains drawn from one sample of a study of T-cell memory formation after mild COVID-19. TCRdb reanalysed the 5' RACE reads using MiXCR and keeps one entry per CDR3 protein. The sample has around 180,000 distinct CDR3 sequences; roughly 20% are singletons. The sample taken for sequencing was PBMCs or a T cell subset sorted from them (not recorded which). These TCRs come from a man between 18 and 35 years old who had mild COVID-19 (a few samples of this study predate the infection). Cell type and time point are not known. The CDR3 runs from the conserved cysteine through the conserved F or W. Each record gives: V gene, CDR3 protein.

TRBV12-3/TRBV12-4 CASSLAEGDTQYF
TRBV7-2 CASTHRLSSGNTIYF
TRBV27 CASSPRTGVGIAKNIQYF
TRBV18 CASSPDTGYTF
TRBV3-1 CASSLPSTNEKLFF
TRBV7-3 CASSLGGDEQFF
TRBV7-9 CASSPGQGARNEQFF
TRBV4-1 CASSPTGSNTGELFF
TRBV6-1 CASTRTGGGTGELFF
TRBV24-1 CATSDASGGHNEQFF
TRBV29-1 CSVQQGAGGTEAFF
TRBV5-1 CASSFVAGSSYEQYF
TRBV7-9 CASSLGDREQETQYF
TRBV5-1 CASSLGGTREEKLFF
TRBV7-8 CASSLGDRPGGEKLFF
TRBV7-9 CASSLSSGSPLHF
TRBV24-1 CATSQSNTEAFF
TRBV5-1 CASSLLQGEHGYTF
TRBV5-6 CASRAQASGGIDTQYF
TRBV7-2 CASSSFPVAHEQFF
TRBV7-9 CASSSFTSNTEAFF
TRBV7-2 CASSTDRLSEAFF
TRBV9 CASSVDVGGPYNEQFF
TRBV5-1 CASSRTGNTNTDTQYF
TRBV12-3/TRBV12-4 CASSRTGVGGEKLFF
TRBV7-9 CASSHRLNPEAFF
TRBV20-1 CSALYRQGGTEAFF
TRBV2 CASKKSVFTGELFF
TRBV18 CASSPDVMGGADTQYF
TRBV18 CASSPPQGARRADTQYF
TRBV4-3 CASSQDKGLYGYTF
TRBV9 CASSAGYTGGTEAFF
TRBV5-1 CASSLAGDRAETQYF
TRBV6-2/TRBV6-3 CASTPGMNTEAFF
TRBV7-2 CASSLRLTTDTQYF
TRBV5-1 CASSLVSGGRDTQYF